These T cell receptor beta chains were read from a single sample in a study of blood T cell repertoires in COVID-19. Produced via immunoSEQ multiplex PCR; TCRdb's table is partial and in-frame only. The sample contains some 50,000 clones, around 87% of which appear only once. The sample comprised peripheral blood. Source of these receptors: a man aged 50-59 years with acute or convalescent COVID-19. The CDR3 runs from the conserved cysteine through the conserved F or W. The D gene is left open where the match is weak. Only some rows state a clone size, as once, few, many or a class for expanded clones.

TRBJ1-1 TRBV7-9 once TRBD1 TGTGCCAGCAGCCCGGGACAGAAGAACACTGAAGCTTTCTTT CASSPGQKNTEAFF
TRBJ1-2 TRBV6-4 - - TGTGCCAGCAGTGACTCGAGGCAGGGGTACTATGGCTACACCTTC CASSDSRQGYYGYTF
TRBJ1-4 TRBV5-5 - TRBD1 TGTGCCAGCACCGGACAGGGAAATGTGGCTGAAAAACTGTTTTTT CASTGQGNVAEKLFF
TRBJ2-5 TRBV27 - TRBD1 TGTGCCAGCAGTCCTGGGACAGCCCAAGAGACCCAGTACTTC CASSPGTAQETQYF
TRBJ2-5 TRBV10-3 - TRBD1 TGTGCCATCAGTCTCGGACAGGGGGTACAAGAGACCCAGTACTTC CAISLGQGVQETQYF
TRBJ1-5 TRBV3-1/TRBV3-2 - TRBD1 TGTGCCAGCAGCCAAGGCGGACAGGGGGATCAGCCCCAGCATTTT CASSQGGQGDQPQHF
TRBJ1-4 TRBV11-3 - TRBD1 TGTGCCAGCAGCACGCGGAGGGGGCTAACTAATGAAAAACTGTTTTTT CASSTRRGLTNEKLFF
TRBJ2-7 TRBV20-1 once - TGCAGTGCTAGTATCTCCGGGCCAGGGAACTACGAGCAGTACTTC CSASISGPGNYEQYF
TRBJ2-5 TRBV20-1 - TRBD2 TGCAGTGCTAGTTCGGGGGGGAAGCAAGAGACCCAGTACTTC CSASSGGKQETQYF
TRBJ2-1 TRBV7-6 - TRBD1 TGTGCCAGCAGCTTAAGGGGACAGAACTACAATGAGCAGTTCTTC CASSLRGQNYNEQFF
TRBJ2-1 TRBV6-4 - - TGTGCCAGCAGTGCCCTTCAGGGAAATGAGCAGTTCTTC CASSALQGNEQFF
TRBJ1-2 TRBV5-1 - TRBD1 TGCGCCAGCAGCTTGACAGGGGCGGGAGGCTACACCTTC CASSLTGAGGYTF
TRBJ2-7 TRBV24-1 few - TGTGCCACCAGTGACGGGTCCTACGAGCAGTACTTC CATSDGSYEQYF
TRBJ2-1 TRBV9 - TRBD2 TGTGCCAGCGGCGGCGGGGGGGCTATTGTTGAGCAGTTCTTC CASGGGGAIVEQFF
TRBJ1-5 TRBV4-2 once - TGTGCCAGCAGCCCCCTGGGGGGGGATCAGCCCCAGCATTTT CASSPLGGDQPQHF
TRBJ2-7 TRBV10-1 - TRBD2 TGCGCCAGCAGCCCGAATAGCGGGTGGAGCTCCTACGAGCAGTACTTC CASSPNSGWSSYEQYF
TRBJ1-1 TRBV7-6 - TRBD1 TGTGCCAGCAGCAAGACAGGGCATATGAACACTGAAGCTTTCTTT CASSKTGHMNTEAFF
TRBJ2-3 TRBV5-1 - TRBD2 TGCGCCAGCAGCAGGGTATCTAGCGGGGGACCAGATACGCAGTATTTT CASSRVSSGGPDTQYF
TRBJ1-5 TRBV6-1 - - TGTGCCAGCAGTGAACCCCAGGACTTTAGCAATCAGCCCCAGCATTTT CASSEPQDFSNQPQHF
TRBJ1-5 TRBV5-6 - TRBD1 TGTGCCAGCAGCCGGGACAGGTATCAGCCCCAGCATTTT CASSRDRYQPQHF
TRBJ2-1 TRBV11-1 - - TGTGCCAGCAGCTTATACGGGGCCTACAATGAGCAGTTCTTC CASSLYGAYNEQFF
TRBJ2-1 TRBV4-1 - TRBD2 TGCGCCAGCAGCCAAGCGCTGGGACTAGCGCGCAATGAGCAGTTCTTC CASSQALGLARNEQFF
TRBJ2-3 TRBV6-6 - - TGTGCCAGCAGTTACGGGGGGAGGACAGATACGCAGTATTTT CASSYGGRTDTQYF
TRBJ2-1 TRBV1 - - TGCACCAGCAGCCAAGATGCCGAGGGCAATGAGCAGTTCTTC CTSSQDAEGNEQFF
TRBJ2-1 TRBV7-3 - TRBD2 TGTGCCAGCAGCCTCCTGGGACTAGCGGGACACAATGAGCAGTTCTTC CASSLLGLAGHNEQFF
TRBJ2-5 TRBV5-6 - TRBD1 TGTGCCAGCAGCTTCCAGGGGGTCCGAGAGACCCAGTACTTC CASSFQGVRETQYF
TRBJ1-1 TRBV16 - - TGTGCCAGCACCGGCGGGGCAGTCACTGAAGCTTTCTTT CASTGGAVTEAFF
TRBJ1-5 TRBV10-3 - TRBD1 TGTGCCATCAGTGCCTCAGGGGGCGCAGGGGATCAGCCCCAGCATTTT CAISASGGAGDQPQHF
TRBJ2-3 TRBV3-1/TRBV3-2 - TRBD2 TGTGCCAGCAGCCCAGCGGGGGGGCCCCCAGATACGCAGTATTTT CASSPAGGPPDTQYF
TRBJ1-1 TRBV10-1 - TRBD1 TGCGCCAGCAGTCATGGGGGGCAGGGGGCTGAAGCTTTCTTT CASSHGGQGAEAFF
TRBJ2-4 TRBV19 few - TGTGCCAGTAGTATTGATGTGGCAGGGCTAGCCAAAAACATTCAGTACTTC CASSIDVAGLAKNIQYF
TRBJ2-5 TRBV18 - - TGTGCCAGCGGAAGGACAGCCCAAGAGACCCAGTACTTC CASGRTAQETQYF
TRBJ1-2 TRBV29-1 - TRBD1 TGCAGCGTTGAAAAGACAGGGTGGGGTGGCTACACCTTC CSVEKTGWGGYTF
TRBJ1-5 TRBV5-8 - - TGTGCCAGCAGCTTTTGGGGGGTGAGTCAGCCCCAGCATTTT CASSFWGVSQPQHF
TRBJ1-6 TRBV7-9 once TRBD1 TGTGCCAGCAGCCCGAGGGACAGGGGGCATGGATCACCCCTCCACTTT CASSPRDRGHGSPLHF
TRBJ2-5 TRBV5-1 - TRBD1 TGCGCCAGCAGCATTACCGGGACAGGGGGGGAGACCCAGTACTTC CASSITGTGGETQYF
TRBJ2-6 TRBV6-5 - - TGTGCCAGCAGTTACGACAACTCTGGGGCCAACGTCCTGACTTTC CASSYDNSGANVLTF
TRBJ1-3 TRBV5-5 - - TGTGCCAGCAGCTTTCTAGGCCTCTCTGGAAACACCATATATTTT CASSFLGLSGNTIYF
TRBJ1-2 TRBV7-9 - - TGTGCCAGCAGCTTAGGGCGGGATGGCTACACCTTC CASSLGRDGYTF
TRBJ2-1 TRBV7-9 - - TGTGCCAGCAGCTCCGGGACAAGCCACTACAATGAGCAGTTCTTC CASSSGTSHYNEQFF
TRBJ1-1 TRBV12-3/TRBV12-4 - - TGTGCCAGCAGTACACAGGGCCACTGGGAAGCTTTCTTT CASSTQGHWEAFF
TRBJ1-6 TRBV14 - - TGTGCCAGCAGCTTTCAGGTTAATTCACCCCTCCACTTT CASSFQVNSPLHF
TRBJ2-7 TRBV6-6 - - TGTGCCAGCAGTGGGGCGGAGAGCAGTAAGATCTACGAGCAGTACTTC CASSGAESSKIYEQYF
TRBJ1-4 TRBV29-1 - - TGCAGCGTTGAAGATAGGAGGGATGAAAAACTGTTTTTT CSVEDRRDEKLFF
TRBJ2-5 TRBV5-8 - TRBD1 TGTGCCAGCAGCGTAGGACAGGGGTCAGAGACCCAGTACTTC CASSVGQGSETQYF
TRBJ1-3 TRBV29-1 - TRBD1 TGCAGCGCTACCGGGACAGGGGGCTCTGGAAACACCATATATTTT CSATGTGGSGNTIYF
TRBJ1-5 TRBV10-2 - - TGCGCCAGCAGTGGTGGCGGGGTTCTGCCCCAGCATTTT CASSGGGVLPQHF
TRBJ1-4 TRBV11-2 once - TGTGCCAGCAGCTTAGATTCACAGTCAACTAATGAAAAACTGTTTTTT CASSLDSQSTNEKLFF
TRBJ2-2 TRBV2 - TRBD2 TGTGCCAGCACTCCGACTAGCCGGGAGACCGGGGAGCTGTTTTTT CASTPTSRETGELFF
TRBJ1-6 TRBV6-5 - - TGTGCCAGCATTTTCACAGGGTCCTATTCACCCCTCCACTTT CASIFTGSYSPLHF
TRBJ2-2 TRBV15 - - TGTGCCACCAGCGGGTCCCTGACGGGGACCGGGGAGCTGTTTTTT CATSGSLTGTGELFF
TRBJ1-6 TRBV4-1 - - TGCGCCAGCAGCCAAGACGTAGGGGGTCTACATAATTCACCCCTCCACTTT CASSQDVGGLHNSPLHF